A selection of T cell receptor beta chains follows, all from one sample in a study of response to subunit inactivated influenza vaccine. Each CDR3 protein is one row after TCRdb ran MiXCR on the RT-PCR reads. The sample lists 650,000 to 800,000 distinct CDR3 sequences; around 18% were seen once. The sample consisted of PBMCs from blood, taken around 5 days after vaccination. These receptors all come from a man aged 50 to 60 who received an inactivated influenza vaccine. Each CDR3 is given with its conserved first and last residue.

CDR3aa	j_gene	v_gene
CSARGFGTSGMGGETQYF	TRBJ2-5	TRBV20-1
CATRPGGGNYEQYF	TRBJ2-7	TRBV28
CATRGWQAGETQYF	TRBJ2-5	TRBV24-1
CASSETQGTPYEQYF	TRBJ2-7	TRBV6-1
CSGCRSTVGTEAFF	TRBJ1-1	TRBV29-1
CASSQIVATNEKLFF	TRBJ1-4	TRBV4-1
CATGTSGRNWQYF	TRBJ2-7	TRBV6-1
CSATSGKVLSYEQYF	TRBJ2-7	TRBV20-1
CASSGSQGAFEQYF	TRBJ2-7	TRBV2
CASTPHLNTGELFF	TRBJ2-2	TRBV7-2
CASRLGQGRSYNEQFF	TRBJ2-1	TRBV5-1
CSARGGLAGFYEQYF	TRBJ2-7	TRBV20-1
CASSGTDTGELFF	TRBJ2-2	TRBV3-1
CSVVGGAEADTQYF	TRBJ2-3	TRBV29-1
CASQGAGKGNIQYF	TRBJ2-4	TRBV6-2/TRBV6-3
CASSQDPLDRGEQFF	TRBJ2-1	TRBV4-2
CASSRTSGEGYTF	TRBJ1-2	TRBV4-1
CASSRSLTGGRYSNQPQHF	TRBJ1-5	TRBV4-2
CSVGAGMNTEAFF	TRBJ1-1	TRBV29-1
CASSLVPQVDEQFF	TRBJ2-1	TRBV5-1
CASSHGVWAGASTDTQYF	TRBJ2-3	TRBV3-1
CATSRDRGGWDTQYF	TRBJ2-3	TRBV15
CATSREGRYSGNTIYF	TRBJ1-3	TRBV15
CASSVIAGSPGAGELFF	TRBJ2-2	TRBV12-3/TRBV12-4
CAISERGTGGRETQYF	TRBJ2-5	TRBV10-3
CASSGLAGASYEQYF	TRBJ2-7	TRBV6-2/TRBV6-3
CASSAGSAYTQYF	TRBJ2-3	TRBV6-1
CASSQRDPRGYTF	TRBJ1-2	TRBV3-1
CSVPGPGETQYF	TRBJ2-5	TRBV29-1
CSAVSGGEYEQYF	TRBJ2-7	TRBV20-1
CSARDQSASNQPQHF	TRBJ1-5	TRBV20-1
CASSPLQGRRGNYGYTF	TRBJ1-2	TRBV4-1
CAISEAGRSPLHF	TRBJ1-6	TRBV10-3
CASCTGGVGTEAFF	TRBJ1-1	TRBV5-1
CASSVGTLYQETQYF	TRBJ2-5	TRBV9
CSARQGSYEQYF	TRBJ2-7	TRBV20-1
CASSYRGIRGNEQFF	TRBJ2-1	TRBV6-2/TRBV6-3